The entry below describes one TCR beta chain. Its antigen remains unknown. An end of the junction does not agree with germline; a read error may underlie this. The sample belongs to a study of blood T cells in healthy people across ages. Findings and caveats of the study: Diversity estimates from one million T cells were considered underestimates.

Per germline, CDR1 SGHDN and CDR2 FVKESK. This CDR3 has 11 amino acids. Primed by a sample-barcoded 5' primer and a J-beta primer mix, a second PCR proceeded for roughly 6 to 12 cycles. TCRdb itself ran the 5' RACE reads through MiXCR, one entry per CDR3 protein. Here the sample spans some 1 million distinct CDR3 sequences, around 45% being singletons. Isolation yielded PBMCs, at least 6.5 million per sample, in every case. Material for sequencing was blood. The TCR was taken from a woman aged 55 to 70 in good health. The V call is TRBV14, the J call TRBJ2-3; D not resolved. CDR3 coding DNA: TGTGCTAGCAGCCTAGGCACAGACGCGTATTTT. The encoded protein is CASSLGTDAYF.